These 17 T cell receptor beta chains originate from one sample sequenced in a study of blood T cell repertoires in COVID-19. Only in-frame clones appear in the TCRdb table, and some are missing; sequencing was by immunoSEQ multiplex PCR. The sample contains roughly 380,000 clones, 70% to 85% of which appear only once. The sequenced sample consisted of peripheral blood. These receptor sequences come from a human donor with acute or convalescent COVID-19. The donor label of this sample is uncertain.

Here the CDR3 reads CASSYLLGQGADSEAFF. The CDR3 DNA reads TGTGCCAGCAGCTACCTACTCGGACAGGGGGCTGATTCTGAAGCTTTCTTT. J is TRBJ1-1 and V is TRBV5-8, with TRBD1 matching over 11 bases. The junction had 13 bases not matched to a gene; V was cut back by 3 bases and J by 6 bases. In germline, CDR1 is SGHTS, CDR2 YDEGEE. The CDR3 runs to 17 residues.

J is TRBJ2-7 and V is TRBV19; 10 bases fit TRBD2. After removal of 4 bases from V and 3 bases from J, the junction contained 6 bases not matched to a gene. CDR3 size: 15 residues. The germline V gene encodes CDR1 LNHDA and CDR2 SQIVND (reference sequence). The CDR3: CASSRPSGGVYEQYF. The CDR3 nucleotides are TGTGCCAGTAGTAGACCAAGCGGGGGGGTCTACGAGCAGTACTTC. Variable domain in full (rest from reference TRBV19 and TRBJ2-7): DGGITQSPKYLFRKEGQNVTLSCEQNLNHDAMYWYRQDPGQGLRLIYYSQIVNDFQKGDIAEGYSVSREKKESFPLTVTSAQKNPTAFYLCASSRPSGGVYEQYFGPGTRLTVT.

In the case of this clone: Additional DNA sequences in this sample encode the identical CDR3. The chain uses TRBV15 and TRBJ2-6, with TRBD1 matching over 7 bases. The trim removed 7 bases at V and 1 base at J, leaving 1 base unmatched. Per germline, CDR1 LNHNV and CDR2 YYDKDF (reference sequence). The CDR3 spans 14 residues. CDR3 nucleotides: TGTGCCACCACGACAGGGTCTGGGGCCAACGTCCTGACTTTC. Amino acids: CATTTGSGANVLTF.

The rearrangement uses TRBV6-5 and TRBJ2-6; maybe TRBD1 (5 bases). Trimming stripped 6 bases from V and 0 bases from J, with 9 bases between. Germline V CDR1 and CDR2: MNHEY, SVGAGI. This CDR3 contains 15 residues. CDR3 protein: CASRRQSSGANVLTF. The DNA of the CDR3 is TGTGCCAGCAGACGACAGAGCTCTGGGGCCAACGTCCTGACTTTC.

CDR3 protein: CASSLAGTGGGQPQHF. CDR3 DNA sequence: TGTGCCAGCAGCTTGGCAGGGACAGGGGGCGGTCAGCCCCAGCATTTT. The chain employs TRBV5-6 and TRBJ1-5; 12 bases fit TRBD1. There are 16 residues in the CDR3. Germline CDR1 and CDR2: SGHDT and YYEEEE. Trimming took 0 bases from V and 6 from J; bases not matched to a gene: 4.

The chain employs TRBV10-1 and TRBJ1-1; TRBD1 matches at 7 bases. The CDR3 covers 15 residues. Trimming removed 0 bases from V and 4 bases from J; junction bases left unmatched: 5. The germline CDR1 and CDR2 sequences are WNHNN and SYGVQD (reference sequence). The CDR3 spells CASSESNQGVTEAFF. The CDR3 DNA sequence: TGCGCCAGCAGTGAGTCGAACCAGGGGGTCACTGAAGCTTTCTTT.

The chain combines TRBV7-2 with TRBJ1-2; no firm D call. The V end was cut by 1 base, the J end by 7 bases, with 13 bases between. This CDR3 has 14 residues. Looked up from germline, CDR1 is SGHTA and CDR2 is FQGNSA. This chain's CDR3 is CASSLDVSPGGYTF. The DNA for the CDR3 is TGTGCCAGCAGCTTAGATGTTTCTCCGGGTGGCTACACCTTC.

DNA of the CDR3: TGTGCCAGCAGCCTCCGCTGGAGTGATGAAGCTTTCTTT. Translated: CASSLRWSDEAFF. This chain uses TRBV5-4 with TRBJ1-1; no reliable D call. This CDR3 comprises 13 residues. V lost 4 bases to trimming and J lost 7 bases, with 14 bases between them. Per germline, CDR1 SGHNT and CDR2 YYREEE (reference sequence).

This clone was picked up a small number of times. This sequence joins TRBV6-6 and TRBJ1-1; the match to TRBD1 covers 9 bases. The CDR3 loop spans 15 amino acids. Germline V gives CDR1 MNHNY, CDR2 SVGAGI (reference sequence). The trim removed 7 bases at V and 5 bases at J, leaving 11 bases unmatched. CDR3 sequence (DNA): TGTGCCAGCATTGGACAGGGGAGAGGTCGTACTGAAGCTTTCTTT. Translation: CASIGQGRGRTEAFF.

Concerning this clone: Other nucleotide sequences from this sample produce the same CDR3. This sequence joins TRBV18 and TRBJ2-1; D unclear. The germline V and J ends were trimmed by 2 bases and 0 bases, with 8 bases remaining between them. CDR3 length: 15 amino acids. CDR1 KGHSH and CDR2 LQKENI come from the germline V gene. The CDR3, as DNA: TGTGCCAGCTCACCAAATAGAGGCTCCTACAATGAGCAGTTCTTC. Protein: CASSPNRGSYNEQFF.

The CDR3: CASSPMADNTIYF. In nucleotides, the CDR3 is TGTGCCAGCTCACCGATGGCAGATAACACCATATATTTT. The chain is built from TRBV18 and TRBJ1-3, with D hard to call. Germline V gene lookup returns CDR1 KGHSH and CDR2 LQKENI. The CDR3 covers 13 residues. Trimming removed 3 bases from V and 7 bases from J, with 10 bases in between.

The chain links TRBV3-1 (or the pseudogene TRBV3-2) to TRBJ2-6, with 8 bases matching TRBD1. Trimming took 4 bases from V and 1 from J; bases not matched to a gene: 6. The length of the CDR3 is 17 residues. The germline gives CDR1 LGHDT, CDR2 YNNKEL (reference sequence). CDR3 in DNA: TGTGCCAGCAGCCGGCAGGGGGCTATTTCTGGGGCCAACGTCCTGACTTTC. As protein: CASSRQGAISGANVLTF.

The V call is TRBV6-6, the J call TRBJ2-7; 7 bases are shared with TRBD2. The trim removed 5 bases at V and 1 base at J, leaving 8 bases unmatched. CDR1 and CDR2 from the germline V gene are MNHNY and SVGAGI (reference sequence). The CDR3 sequence is 15 residues long. The CDR3 DNA sequence: TGTGCCAGCAGTCTCGGGACTATGGGGTCCTACGAGCAGTACTTC. Encoded protein: CASSLGTMGSYEQYF.

The V call is TRBV6-6, the J call TRBJ2-1, with D tentatively TRBD1 (6 bases). There are 14 residues in the CDR3. V lost 5 bases and J lost 4, with 12 bases in between. Germline CDR1 MNHNY, CDR2 SVGAGI (reference sequence). CDR3 nucleotide sequence: TGTGCCAGCAGTGGACAGCGCACTTACAATGAGCAGTTCTTC. Protein sequence: CASSGQRTYNEQFF.

This clone appeared a few times. V is TRBV6-5 and J is TRBJ1-2; D remains ambiguous. CDR1 and CDR2 from the germline V gene are MNHEY and SVGAGI. CDR3 length equals 13 residues. Between the trimmed V and J ends, which lost 4 bases and 8 bases, there was a span of 14 bases. CDR3 region: CASSSPERVGYTF. CDR3 nucleotides: TGTGCCAGCAGTTCTCCAGAGAGGGTGGGCTACACCTTC.

The chain couples TRBV5-1 to TRBJ1-1; weak D call: TRBD1 (5 bases). The CDR3 loop spans 13 amino acids. The V gene lost 1 base and the J gene lost 9 bases, with 13 bases spanning the gap. The germline CDR1 and CDR2 sequences are SGHRS and YFSETQ. The DNA for the CDR3 is TGCGCCAGCAGCTTGTCCCAGGGTAGACAAGCTTTCTTT. It yields the protein CASSLSQGRQAFF.

V is TRBV7-2 and J is TRBJ2-1; 7 positions agree with TRBD1. CDR3 length: 16 amino acids. Germline V gene lookup returns CDR1 SGHTA and CDR2 FQGNSA. With 5 bases clipped from V and 0 bases from J, the junction kept 7 bases outside the gene matches. The CDR3 spells CASSPEGAVSYNEQFF. The CDR3 region has the DNA TGTGCCAGCAGCCCCGAGGGGGCGGTCTCCTACAATGAGCAGTTCTTC.